This record covers a single TCR beta chain. The CDR3 totals 15 residues. The germline gives CDR1 MNHNS, CDR2 SASEGT. Trimming took 7 bases from V and 1 from J, leaving 11 bases between them. Sequencing was performed with immunoSEQ multiplex PCR; in TCRdb, only in-frame clones are kept and a portion is missing. The sample carries over 40,000 clones, roughly 80% recorded once. The data stem from a study of memory CD4+ T cells and cytomegalovirus serostatus. The sort gate was single viable CD3+CD4+CD8-CD45RO+ cells for memory CD4+ T cells. CMV serostatus came from serum IgG against pp150, pp28, p38, p52. The J gene is TRBJ2-6, the V gene TRBV6-1; D possibly corresponds to TRBD1 (6 bases). The sequencing sample was made of memory CD4+ T cells from blood. This receptor was obtained from an adult in good health and CMV-seropositive. CDR3 sequence: CASINRESGANVLTF. CDR3 in DNA: TGTGCCAGCATTAACAGGGAGTCTGGGGCCAACGTCCTGACTTTC.